The subject of this entry is one T cell receptor (beta chain). The CDR3 loop spans 16 amino acids. Trimming took 2 bases from V and 3 from J; bases not matched to a gene: 6. Germline V gene lookup returns CDR1 DFQATT and CDR2 SNEGSKA (reference sequence). This sample stems from a study of T cells in Graves' hyperthyroidism and ophthalmopathy. Amplified TCR beta CDR3 regions came from RNA transcripts. The TCR CDR3 was amplified in a first-round RT-PCR using the HTBI primer set. Via MiXCR, TCRdb re-called the multiplex PCR reads, giving one row per CDR3 protein. The sample lists more than 500,000 distinct CDR3 sequences, under 20% occurring once.

Sequencing was carried out using blood. This clonotype was obtained from a woman between 25 and 40 years old with Graves' hyperthyroidism. V is TRBV20-1 and J is TRBJ2-3, with TRBD2 identical over 12 bases. The CDR3 DNA follows: TGCAGTGCTAGACTAGCGGGAGGGCGAGAGACAGATACGCAGTATTTT. Its protein product is CSARLAGGRETDTQYF.